This T cell receptor beta chain came from a study of cytomegalovirus exposure and HLA in healthy donors. Study background: Earlier work reported roughly 120 million unique TCR beta sequences from approximately 180 million T cells.

Germline V gene sequence: CDR1 SGHRS, CDR2 YFSETQ. Unmatched junction bases numbered 14, after V lost 5 bases and J lost 13 bases. The CDR3 runs 14 residues. The PCR ran on 60 Vbeta and 13 Jbeta primers. Some clones are missing from TCRdb's copy, which holds only in-frame ones; the method was immunoSEQ multiplex PCR. The sample includes 150,000 to 200,000 clones, 75% to 80% of them seen just once. The TCR originated in a woman aged 40-49 years in good health and CMV-seronegative. The chain uses TRBV5-1 and TRBJ2-4, with 8 bases aligning to TRBD1. The sample consisted of PBMCs. CDR3 coding DNA: TGCGCCAGCAGTCCCTCCGGGACAGGAAGCACCCAGTACTTC. This codes for CASSPSGTGSTQYF.